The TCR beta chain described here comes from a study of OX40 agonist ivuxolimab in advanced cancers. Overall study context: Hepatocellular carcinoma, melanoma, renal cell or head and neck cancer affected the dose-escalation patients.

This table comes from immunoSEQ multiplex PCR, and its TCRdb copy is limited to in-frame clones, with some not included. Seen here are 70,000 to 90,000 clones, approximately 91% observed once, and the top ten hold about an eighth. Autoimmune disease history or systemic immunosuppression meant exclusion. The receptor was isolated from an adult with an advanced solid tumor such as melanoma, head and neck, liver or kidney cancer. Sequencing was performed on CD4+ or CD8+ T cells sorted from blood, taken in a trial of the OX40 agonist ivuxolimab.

CDR3 amino acids: CATRRRGAGNTIYF. CDR3 sequence (DNA): TGTGCCACCAGGCGACGGGGAGCTGGAAACACCATATATTTT. This chain links TRBV15 with TRBJ1-3; D is unresolved. Germline assignment: CDR1 LNHNV and CDR2 YYDKDF (reference sequence). CDR3 length equals 14 residues. The V end lost 6 bases, the J end lost 2 bases, and 11 bases lay between the germline ends.